This TCR beta chain was identified in a study of cytomegalovirus exposure and HLA in healthy donors. Study conclusions and caveats: Follow-up analysis later connected one missense variant in DCLRE1C with trimming of TCR beta V- and J-genes.

Details on this clone: Its matching antigen is unknown.

The ends lost 3 bases at V and 4 bases at J; junction bases unmatched: 11. CDR1 and CDR2 (germline): WSHSY, SAAADI. The CDR3 runs 17 residues. Primers: 60 Vbeta forward and 13 Jbeta reverse. TCRdb's table, derived via immunoSEQ multiplex PCR, lists solely in-frame clones and lacks some. The sample yields some 200,000 clones, 83% seen once. Specimen: PBMCs. The sequence was obtained from a girl under 18 in good health and CMV-seronegative. The chain uses TRBV10-2 and TRBJ1-4; 7 bases are a match to TRBD1. CDR3: CASSETLQGRSNEKLFF. CDR3 sequence (DNA): TGCGCCAGCAGTGAAACCTTACAGGGGAGAAGTAATGAAAAACTGTTTTTT.